Sequencing of this T cell receptor beta chain was carried out in a study of blood T cell repertoires in COVID-19. For the study at large: Sites across the United States, Italy and Spain contributed samples from acute and convalescent COVID-19.

V shed 1 base, J shed 5 bases, and the junction held 6 bases outside the gene matches. Looked up from germline, CDR1 is SGHVS and CDR2 is FNYEAQ. The CDR3 consists of 15 residues. Assay used: immunoSEQ multiplex PCR; TCRdb lists only in-frame clones, some missing. The sample gives fewer than 250,000 clones, about nine tenths of which show up once; about 1.7% is in the top ten. The sequence was collected from a man in his 70s with acute or convalescent COVID-19. This chain connects TRBV7-6 to TRBJ1-1; 8 bases match TRBD1. The sequenced sample was peripheral blood. CDR3 sequence: CASSLDSGGRTEAFF. CDR3 DNA sequence: TGTGCCAGCAGCTTAGACTCAGGGGGCAGGACTGAAGCTTTCTTT.